The sequence of this TCR beta chain was determined in a study of cytomegalovirus exposure and HLA in healthy donors. Background on the study: Unique TCRs numbering approximately 80 million, obtained from HLA-typed donors, made up an early data release. Study outcomes and limitations: A few CMV-associated chains proved CMV antigen-specific in vitro.

Use of 60 Vbeta and 13 Jbeta primers characterized the PCR. Sequencing used immunoSEQ multiplex PCR; TCRdb keeps in-frame clones, though not all of them. The sample comprises roughly 120,000 clones, 76% of which are singletons, and around an eighth rests with the top ten. V was trimmed by 1 base and J by 4 bases, leaving 18 bases between them. The germline V gene encodes CDR1 SNHLY and CDR2 FYNNEI. This CDR3 has 17 amino acids. This clone was seen a few times. Its antigen remains unidentified. The source is a man aged 30-40 years in good health and CMV-seropositive. The chain is built from TRBV2 and TRBJ2-3; D is possibly TRBD1 (5 bases). The sample was PBMCs. DNA for the CDR3: TGTGCCAGCAGTGAAGGGGCTGCTTGGACGACAGCAGATACGCAGTATTTT. This encodes CASSEGAAWTTADTQYF.